This T cell receptor (beta chain) derives from a study of CD8 T cells in ankylosing spondylitis. General observations from the study: Ankylosing spondylitis blood appeared to be characterized by a TCR beta motif of 8 or 9 highly homologous variants. Reactive arthritis synovial fluid and blood were previously reported to contain some motif variants. The clones that were linked to disease were reported to be significantly enriched in matched synovial fluid samples from ankylosing spondylitis patients.

Each TCR beta library was made by quantitative 5'-RACE that incorporated molecular barcodes. From the 5' RACE reads, TCRdb called clonotypes with MiXCR, one entry per CDR3 protein. The table has approximately 200,000 distinct CDR3 sequences, 13% seen once. In this sample, this clonotype turned up many times. The antigen remains unidentified. V was trimmed by 5 bases and J by 10 bases, leaving 18 bases between them. This CDR3 has 14 amino acids. The genes are TRBV12-3 or TRBV12-4 and TRBJ2-1; possibly TRBD2 for D (6 bases). Material for sequencing was blood, either unsorted or a sorted T cell fraction (not recorded which). This clonotype was obtained from a male donor with ankylosing spondylitis or in good health (not recorded which). DNA for the CDR3: TGTGCCAGCAGTCCAACCTTGGGGGACTGGGAGCAGTTCTTC. This codes for CASSPTLGDWEQFF.